The T cell receptor beta chain described here comes from a study of T cell responses to AZD1222 COVID-19 vaccine. Turning to this clone: Its antigen is not known.

Per the germline V gene, CDR1 is SGHRS and CDR2 is YFSETQ. V shed 4 bases and J shed 2 bases, with 10 bases lying between them. The CDR3 is 15 residues long. Points from the study as a whole: Receipt of two AZD1222 doses was followed by a rise in Spike-specific TCR breadth and depth. Samples come after the peak T cell response, not at day 14. Nearly half of the spike-specific TCRs reportedly recognize variant regions that carry no mutations.

Assay: immunoSEQ multiplex PCR; the TCRdb copy retains only in-frame clones and omits some. Of more than 85,000 clones in the sample, around 73% were seen once. The TCR was taken from an adult in good health. The chain recombines TRBV5-1 with TRBJ2-6; possibly TRBD1 or TRBD2 for D (5 bases each). Sequences were derived from peripheral blood, sampled on day 0 of AZD1222 vaccination. CDR3 region: CASSPGTAGANVLTF. CDR3 coding DNA: TGCGCCAGCAGCCCCGGGACCGCTGGGGCCAACGTCCTGACTTTC.